Listed here are 11 T cell receptor beta chains from one sample, sequenced in a study of T cell changes during pregnancy in multiple sclerosis (dated by TCRdb to about 2019). Library prep was done by the immunoSEQ multiplex PCR assay. In its TCRdb copy, this immuneACCESS table keeps in-frame sequences only and misses some clones. Where compared with another copy, unresolved V genes explain less than half of these, and the others have no known cause. Here the sample has fewer than 140,000 clones; about nine tenths occur a single time. The ten largest clones take up around 1.5% of the sample. Sequences were derived from peripheral blood, sampled after pregnancy. The receptor source for this set is a female donor with multiple sclerosis, enrolled in a pregnancy study.

The V gene is TRBV6-1, the J gene TRBJ1-1; no clear D. There are 11 residues in the CDR3. The V end lost 7 bases, the J end lost 5 bases, and 8 bases lay between the germline ends. Germline-derived CDR1 and CDR2 are MNHNS and SASEGT. This CDR3 reads CASTSRTEAFF. The CDR3 nucleotides are TGTGCCAGCACCTCGAGGACTGAAGCTTTCTTT.

The V gene is TRBV6-6, the J gene TRBJ2-2; D call uncertain. Deletions cut 2 bases from V and 4 bases from J, with 8 bases between. This CDR3 has 14 residues. Germline V CDR1 and CDR2: MNHNY, SVGAGI (reference sequence). The CDR3 loop reads CASSYGRGTGELFF. The CDR3 DNA is TGTGCCAGCAGTTACGGCAGAGGCACCGGGGAGCTGTTTTTT.

This chain joins TRBV6-1 and TRBJ1-5; D not resolved. The CDR3 loop spans 15 amino acids. With 6 bases removed from V and 0 bases from J, the gap between germline ends came to 12 bases. CDR1 MNHNS and CDR2 SASEGT come from the germline V gene. The CDR3 protein is CASRRLPDSNQPQHF. The CDR3 DNA is TGTGCCAGCAGGCGACTCCCTGATAGCAATCAGCCCCAGCATTTT.

This clone is a singleton in its sample. The V and J genes are TRBV2 and TRBJ2-7; 7 positions match TRBD1. Germline V gene sequence: CDR1 SNHLY, CDR2 FYNNEI. The CDR3 runs to 14 residues. The V segment lost 3 bases and the J segment 3 bases; nucleotides outside the gene matches: 5. This CDR3 is CASSDRQGNYEQYF. The CDR3 DNA reads TGTGCCAGCAGTGATCGACAGGGAAACTACGAGCAGTACTTC.

This chain joins TRBV6-5 and TRBJ2-1; 8 bases agree with TRBD2. Germline CDR1 reads MNHEY; CDR2 reads SVGAGI. Unmatched junction bases numbered 12, after V lost 7 bases and J lost 10 bases. The CDR3 covers 14 residues. As DNA, the CDR3 is TGTGCCAGCACTCCACCGGGGGGGCGGGGGGAGCAGTTCTTC. Its translation: CASTPPGGRGEQFF.

The chain uses TRBV7-9 and TRBJ1-1; maybe TRBD1 (5 bases). The length of the CDR3 is 12 residues. CDR1 and CDR2 (germline): SEHNR, FQNEAQ (reference sequence). V lost 5 bases and J 5 bases, leaving 9 bases between the germline ends. The CDR3 region has the DNA TGTGCCAGCAGCGGGGGGAGAACTGAAGCTTTCTTT. This translates into CASSGGRTEAFF.

The J gene is TRBJ1-1, the V gene TRBV5-4; D is possibly TRBD1 (5 bases). Germline V gene sequence: CDR1 SGHNT, CDR2 YYREEE (reference sequence). The CDR3 totals 14 residues. V was cut by 0 bases and J by 3 bases, with 9 bases left in between. CDR3 in DNA: TGTGCCAGCAGCTTGGAGGGAGGGGACACTGAAGCTTTCTTT. Protein: CASSLEGGDTEAFF.

The gene calls are TRBV23-1 and TRBJ2-7, with a weak D call TRBD1 (6 bases). TRBV23-1 is an open reading frame, and its role is uncertain. V was trimmed by 3 bases and J by 9 bases, leaving 21 bases between them. The CDR3 contains 15 residues. The CDR3 protein is CASSHPEGDITPQYF. In DNA form, the CDR3 reads TGCGCCAGCAGTCATCCCGAAGGGGACATAACGCCGCAGTACTTC.

CDR3 bases: TGTGCCAGCAGCTTAGGGGGACAGGGTCGTTATGGCTACACCTTC. This encodes CASSLGGQGRYGYTF. The J gene is TRBJ1-2, the V gene TRBV11-2; 9 bases are shared with TRBD1. V dropped 1 base and J dropped 5; count of bases not matched to a gene: 5. Germline assignment: CDR1 SGHAT and CDR2 FQNNGV. This CDR3 has 15 residues.

V is TRBV19 and J is TRBJ1-3; D gene uncertain. V was pared by 3 bases and J by 0 bases, with 9 bases between. CDR3 size: 15 residues. The germline gives CDR1 LNHDA, CDR2 SQIVND (reference sequence). The CDR3 sequence: CASSMGHNSGNTIYF. The DNA for the CDR3 is TGTGCCAGTAGTATGGGCCATAACTCTGGAAACACCATATATTTT.

The chain links TRBV6-6 to TRBJ2-3; 10 bases fit TRBD1. The CDR3 loop spans 15 amino acids. The ends lost 5 bases at V and 3 bases at J; junction bases unmatched: 5. Germline V lookup: CDR1 MNHNY, CDR2 SVGAGI (reference sequence). The DNA for the CDR3 is TGTGCCAGCAGTCAGGGACAGGGGCGGACAGATACGCAGTATTTT. This gives the protein CASSQGQGRTDTQYF.